This entry features one T cell receptor beta chain sequence. Its antigen remains unknown. Germline CDR1 reads SEHNR; CDR2 reads FQNEAQ (reference sequence). This CDR3 is 12 amino acids long. V was pared by 4 bases and J by 7 bases, with 11 bases between. The sample is drawn from a study of multiple sclerosis patients with progressive multifocal leukoencephalopathy. Study-level points and caveats: Clones expanded at PML were already present before and during natalizumab. In most PML patients, TRB repertoires appeared less diverse by entropy.

Spiked into each PCR were synthetic inline TR CDR3 controls of all V-J pairings. Generated by immunoSEQ multiplex PCR, the TCRdb table keeps only in-frame clones and is missing some. The profile shows about 30,000 clones, roughly 89% of them singletons. Time point of the sample: 5 to 6 months of natalizumab therapy. The chain combines TRBV7-9 with TRBJ2-7; D gene ambiguous. This specimen consisted of PBMCs, obtained from a patient treated with natalizumab. The clonotype was recovered from a human donor with multiple sclerosis. Here the CDR3 reads CASSWKLGEQYF. In DNA, the CDR3 is TGTGCCAGCAGCTGGAAGCTGGGGGAGCAGTACTTC.